This T cell receptor delta chain was identified during a study of Vδ1+ human thymocytes. This clone has more than one count but fewer than ten. Its antigen is unidentified. The CDR3 spans 24 residues. With V trimmed by 0 bases and J by 8 bases, 31 bases remained unmatched. Germline V gene data show CDR1 as TSWWSYY and CDR2 as QGS. Whole-study findings and limits: Highly polyclonal TRG and TRD repertoires with Gaussian CDR3 length distributions appeared in thymus. Despite high sort purity, about 20% of thymic T cell receptor delta sequences were Vdelta2.

Sorted Vdelta1+ thymocytes were roughly 96% to 99.6% pure. Extracted RNA was reverse transcribed into cDNA. The CDR3 regions were amplified by multiplex PCR from V-gene primers to a constant-region primer. TCRdb reanalyzed the multiplex PCR reads using CATT. This sample has around 23,000 delta-chain clones, with 7.4% found just once. The sequenced sample was Vdelta1+ gamma-delta thymocytes from the thymus. Indicated subset: FACS-sorted CD3+ TCRalphabeta- TCRVdelta1+ TCRVdelta2- thymocytes. V and J are TRDV1 and TRDJ1, with 12 nucleotides matching TRDD3. The receptor comes from a girl in the first two years of life who had congenital heart surgery. The DNA for the CDR3 is TGTGCTCTTGGGGAACTAGGCCTAAAACCTAAACTTACTGGGGGATACCGGGATTCAGAGAAACTCATCTTT. This sequence encodes CALGELGLKPKLTGGYRDSEKLIF.